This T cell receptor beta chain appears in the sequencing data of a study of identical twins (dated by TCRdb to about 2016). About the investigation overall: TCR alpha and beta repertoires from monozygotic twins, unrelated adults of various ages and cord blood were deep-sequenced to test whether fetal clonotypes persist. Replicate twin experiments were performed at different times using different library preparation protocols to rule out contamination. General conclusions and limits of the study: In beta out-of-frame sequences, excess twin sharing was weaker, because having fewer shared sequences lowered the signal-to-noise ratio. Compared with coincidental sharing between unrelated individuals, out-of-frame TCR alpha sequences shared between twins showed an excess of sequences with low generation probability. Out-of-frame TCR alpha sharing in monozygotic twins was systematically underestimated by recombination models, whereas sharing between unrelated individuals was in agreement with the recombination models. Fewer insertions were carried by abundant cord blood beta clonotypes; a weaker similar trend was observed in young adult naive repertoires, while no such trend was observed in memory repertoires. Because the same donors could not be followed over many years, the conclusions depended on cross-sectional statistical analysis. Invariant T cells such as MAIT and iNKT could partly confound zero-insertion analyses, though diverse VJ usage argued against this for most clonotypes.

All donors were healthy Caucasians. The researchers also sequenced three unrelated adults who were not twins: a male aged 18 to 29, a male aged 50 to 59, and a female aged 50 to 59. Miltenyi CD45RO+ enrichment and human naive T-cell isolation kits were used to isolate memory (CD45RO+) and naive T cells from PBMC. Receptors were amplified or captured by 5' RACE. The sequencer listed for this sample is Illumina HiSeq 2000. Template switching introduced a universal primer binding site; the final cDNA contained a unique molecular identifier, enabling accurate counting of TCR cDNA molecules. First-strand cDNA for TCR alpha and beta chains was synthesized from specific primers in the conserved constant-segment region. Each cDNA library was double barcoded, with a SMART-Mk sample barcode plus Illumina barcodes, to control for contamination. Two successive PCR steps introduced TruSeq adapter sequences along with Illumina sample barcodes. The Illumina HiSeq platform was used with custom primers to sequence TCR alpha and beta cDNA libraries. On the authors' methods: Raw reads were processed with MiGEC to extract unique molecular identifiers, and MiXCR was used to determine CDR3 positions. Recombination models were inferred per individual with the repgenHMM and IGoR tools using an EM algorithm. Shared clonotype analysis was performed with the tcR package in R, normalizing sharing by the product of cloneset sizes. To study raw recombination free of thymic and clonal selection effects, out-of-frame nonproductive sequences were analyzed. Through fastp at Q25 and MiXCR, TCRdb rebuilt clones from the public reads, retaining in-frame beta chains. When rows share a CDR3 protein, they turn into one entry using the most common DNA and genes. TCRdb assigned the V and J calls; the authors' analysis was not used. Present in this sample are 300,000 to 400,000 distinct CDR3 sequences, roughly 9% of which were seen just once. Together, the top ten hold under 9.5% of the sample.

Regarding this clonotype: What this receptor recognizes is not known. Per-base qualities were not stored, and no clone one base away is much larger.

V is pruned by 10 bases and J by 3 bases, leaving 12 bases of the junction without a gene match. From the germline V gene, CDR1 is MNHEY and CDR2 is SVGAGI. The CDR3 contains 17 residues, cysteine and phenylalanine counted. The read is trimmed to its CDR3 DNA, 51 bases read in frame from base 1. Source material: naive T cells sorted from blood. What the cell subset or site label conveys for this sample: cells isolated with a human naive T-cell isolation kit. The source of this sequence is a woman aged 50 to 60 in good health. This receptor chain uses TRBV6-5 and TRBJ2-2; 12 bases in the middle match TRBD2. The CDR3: CATLTSGSRPYTGELFF. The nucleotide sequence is TGTGCCACACTGACTAGCGGGAGTCGCCCGTACACCGGGGAGCTGTTTTTT.